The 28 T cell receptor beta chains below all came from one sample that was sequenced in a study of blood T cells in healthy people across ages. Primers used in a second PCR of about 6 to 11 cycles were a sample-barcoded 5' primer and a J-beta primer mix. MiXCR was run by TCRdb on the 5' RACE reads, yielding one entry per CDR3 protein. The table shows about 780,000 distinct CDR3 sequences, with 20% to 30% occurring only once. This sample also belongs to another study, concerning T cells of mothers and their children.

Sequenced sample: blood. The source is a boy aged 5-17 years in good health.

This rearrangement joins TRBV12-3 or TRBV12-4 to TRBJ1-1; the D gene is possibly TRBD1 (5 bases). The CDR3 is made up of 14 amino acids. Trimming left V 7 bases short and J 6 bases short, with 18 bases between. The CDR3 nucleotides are TGTGCCAGCACCCTGCCGGGGGGTAAGGCTGAAGCTTTCTTT. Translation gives CASTLPGGKAEAFF.

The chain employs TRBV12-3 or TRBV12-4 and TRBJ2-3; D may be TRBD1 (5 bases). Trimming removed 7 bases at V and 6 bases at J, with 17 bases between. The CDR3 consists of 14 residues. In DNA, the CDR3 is TGTGCCAGCATGGGCAGCCAACAGGTGGATACGCAGTATTTT. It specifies CASMGSQQVDTQYF.

The CDR3 DNA sequence: TGCGCCAGCAGTTACAACCTCAGGACCACCGGGGAGCTGTTTTTT. This codes for CASSYNLRTTGELFF. This chain joins TRBV5-1 and TRBJ2-2; D ambiguous. From germline, CDR1 is SGHRS and CDR2 YFSETQ. V lost 5 bases and J 4 bases, leaving 15 bases between the germline ends. The CDR3 runs to 15 residues.

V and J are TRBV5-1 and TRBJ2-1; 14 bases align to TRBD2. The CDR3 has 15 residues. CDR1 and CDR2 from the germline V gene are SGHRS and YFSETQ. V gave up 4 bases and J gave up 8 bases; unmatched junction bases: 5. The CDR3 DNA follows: TGCGCCAGCAGCGGGACTAGCGGGGGTACGGATGAGCAGTTCTTC. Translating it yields CASSGTSGGTDEQFF.

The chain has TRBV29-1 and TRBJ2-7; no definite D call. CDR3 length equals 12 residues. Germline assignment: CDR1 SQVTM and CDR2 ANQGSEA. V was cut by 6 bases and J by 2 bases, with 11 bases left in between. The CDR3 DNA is TGCAGCGTAAAGACGGAAACCTACGAGCAGTACTTC. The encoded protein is CSVKTETYEQYF.

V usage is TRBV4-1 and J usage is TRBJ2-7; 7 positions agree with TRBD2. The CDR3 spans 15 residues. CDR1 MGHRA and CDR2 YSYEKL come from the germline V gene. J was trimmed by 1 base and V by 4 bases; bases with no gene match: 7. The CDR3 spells CASSLTSVRSYEQYF. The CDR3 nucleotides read TGCGCCAGCAGCCTCACTAGCGTCCGTTCCTACGAGCAGTACTTC.

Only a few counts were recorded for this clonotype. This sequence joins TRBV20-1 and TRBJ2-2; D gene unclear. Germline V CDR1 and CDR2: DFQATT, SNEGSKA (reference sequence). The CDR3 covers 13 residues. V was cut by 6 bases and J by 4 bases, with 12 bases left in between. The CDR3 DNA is TGCAGTGCCAGGCAGACACTCACCGGGGAGCTGTTTTTT. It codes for CSARQTLTGELFF.

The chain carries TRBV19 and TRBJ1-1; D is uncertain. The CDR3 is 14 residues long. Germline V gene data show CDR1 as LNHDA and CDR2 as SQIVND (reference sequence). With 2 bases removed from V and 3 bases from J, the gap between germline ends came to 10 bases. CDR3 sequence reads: CASSITVRDTEAFF. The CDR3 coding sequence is TGTGCCAGTAGTATAACAGTGCGAGACACTGAAGCTTTCTTT.

The CDR3 DNA reads TGCGCCAGCAGCCAGGTCGAGGGGTCCTACGAGCAGTACTTC. It codes for CASSQVEGSYEQYF. The V call is TRBV4-1, the J call TRBJ2-7, with D perhaps assigned TRBD1 or TRBD2 (5 bases each). Germline values: CDR1 MGHRA, CDR2 YSYEKL. This CDR3 is built from 14 residues. V lost 3 bases and J 1 base, leaving 10 bases between the germline ends.

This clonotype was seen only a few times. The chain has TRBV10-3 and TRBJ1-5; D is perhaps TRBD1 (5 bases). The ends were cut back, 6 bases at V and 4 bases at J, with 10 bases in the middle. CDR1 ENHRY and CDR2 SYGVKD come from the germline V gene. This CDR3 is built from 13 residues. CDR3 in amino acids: CAISRDGNQPQHF. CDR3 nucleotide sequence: TGTGCCATCAGCCGGGACGGGAATCAGCCCCAGCATTTT.

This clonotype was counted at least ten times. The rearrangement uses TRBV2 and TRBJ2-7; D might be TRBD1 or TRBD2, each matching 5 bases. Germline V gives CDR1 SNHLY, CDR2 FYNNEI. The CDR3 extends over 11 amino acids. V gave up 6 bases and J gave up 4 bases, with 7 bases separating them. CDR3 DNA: TGTGCCAGCAGGAGGGGTTACGAGCAGTACTTC. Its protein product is CASRRGYEQYF.

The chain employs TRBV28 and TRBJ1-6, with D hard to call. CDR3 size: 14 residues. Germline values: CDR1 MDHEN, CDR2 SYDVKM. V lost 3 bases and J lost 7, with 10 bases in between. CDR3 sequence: CASSFRGRNSPLHF. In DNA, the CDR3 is TGTGCCAGCAGTTTTCGGGGAAGGAATTCACCCCTCCACTTT.

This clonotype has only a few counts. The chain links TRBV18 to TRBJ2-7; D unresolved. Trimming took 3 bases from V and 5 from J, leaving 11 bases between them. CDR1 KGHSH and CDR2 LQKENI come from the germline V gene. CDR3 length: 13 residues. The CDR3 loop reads CASSPPGSHEQYF. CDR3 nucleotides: TGTGCCAGCTCACCGCCCGGGTCCCACGAGCAGTACTTC.

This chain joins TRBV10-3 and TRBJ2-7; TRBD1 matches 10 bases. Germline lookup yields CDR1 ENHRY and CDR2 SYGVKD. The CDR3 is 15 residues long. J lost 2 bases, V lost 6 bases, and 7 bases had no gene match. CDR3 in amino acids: CAISLLGTGAYEQYF. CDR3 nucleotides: TGTGCCATCAGCCTCCTCGGGACAGGGGCCTACGAGCAGTACTTC.

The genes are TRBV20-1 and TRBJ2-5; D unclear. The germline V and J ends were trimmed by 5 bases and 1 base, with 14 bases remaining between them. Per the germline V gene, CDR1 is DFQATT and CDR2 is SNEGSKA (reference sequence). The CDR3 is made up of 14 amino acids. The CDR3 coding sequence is TGCAGTGCTTTCCCCGACAAGGGCCAAGAGACCCAGTACTTC. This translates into CSAFPDKGQETQYF.

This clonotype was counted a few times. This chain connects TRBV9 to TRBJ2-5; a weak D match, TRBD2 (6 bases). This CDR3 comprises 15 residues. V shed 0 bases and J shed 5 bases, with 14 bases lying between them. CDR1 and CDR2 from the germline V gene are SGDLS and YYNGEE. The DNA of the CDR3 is TGTGCCAGCAGCGTAGCGGGGGACCCCCGGGAGACCCAGTACTTC. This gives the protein CASSVAGDPRETQYF.

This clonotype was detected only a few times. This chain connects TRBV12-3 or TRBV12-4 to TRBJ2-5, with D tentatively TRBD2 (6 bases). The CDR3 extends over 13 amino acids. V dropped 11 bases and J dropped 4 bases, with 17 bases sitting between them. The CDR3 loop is CAAAEGSGETQYF. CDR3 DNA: TGTGCCGCCGCGGAGGGGAGCGGAGAGACCCAGTACTTC.

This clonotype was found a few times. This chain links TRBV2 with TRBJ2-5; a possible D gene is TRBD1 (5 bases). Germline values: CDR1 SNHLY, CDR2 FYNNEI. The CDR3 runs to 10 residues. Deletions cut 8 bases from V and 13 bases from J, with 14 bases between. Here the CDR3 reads CASSTEPPYF. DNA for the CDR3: TGTGCCAGCTCGACAGAACCCCCGTACTTC.

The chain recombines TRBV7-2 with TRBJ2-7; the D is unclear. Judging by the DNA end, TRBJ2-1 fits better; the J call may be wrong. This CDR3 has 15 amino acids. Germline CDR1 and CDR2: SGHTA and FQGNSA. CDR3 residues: CASSFRPDTYNEQFF. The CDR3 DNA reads TGTGCCAGCAGCTTCCGACCGGATACCTACAATGAGCAGTTCTTC.

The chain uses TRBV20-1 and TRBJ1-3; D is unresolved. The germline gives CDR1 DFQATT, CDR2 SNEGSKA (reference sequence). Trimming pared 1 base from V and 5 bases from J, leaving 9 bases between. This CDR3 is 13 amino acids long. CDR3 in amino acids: CSARVPGRNTIYF. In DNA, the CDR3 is TGCAGTGCTAGAGTCCCAGGAAGAAACACCATATATTTT.

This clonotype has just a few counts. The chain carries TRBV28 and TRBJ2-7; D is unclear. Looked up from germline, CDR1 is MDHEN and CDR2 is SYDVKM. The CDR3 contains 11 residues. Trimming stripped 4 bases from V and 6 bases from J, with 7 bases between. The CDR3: CASSSRSEQYF. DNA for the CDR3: TGTGCCAGCAGTTCGAGGAGCGAGCAGTACTTC.

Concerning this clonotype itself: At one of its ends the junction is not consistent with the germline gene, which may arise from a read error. CDR3 loop: CASSQEPGLKTHEQHF. CDR3 coding DNA: TGCGCCAGCAGCCAAGAGCCCGGGCTCAAAACCCACGAGCAGCACTTC. The genes are TRBV4-1 and TRBJ2-5; D ambiguous. The CDR3 is 16 residues long. Germline assignment: CDR1 MGHRA and CDR2 YSYEKL.

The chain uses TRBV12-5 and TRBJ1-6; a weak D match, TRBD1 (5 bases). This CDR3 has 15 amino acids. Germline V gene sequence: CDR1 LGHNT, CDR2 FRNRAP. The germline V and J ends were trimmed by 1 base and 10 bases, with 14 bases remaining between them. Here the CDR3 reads CASGLAYPEGSPLHF. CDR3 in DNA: TGTGCTAGTGGTTTGGCCTACCCGGAGGGGTCACCCCTCCACTTT.

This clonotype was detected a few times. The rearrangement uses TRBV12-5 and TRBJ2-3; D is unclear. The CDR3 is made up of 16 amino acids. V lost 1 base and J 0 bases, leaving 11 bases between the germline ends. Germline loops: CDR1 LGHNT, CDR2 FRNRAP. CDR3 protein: CASGLATPRSTDTQYF. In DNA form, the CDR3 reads TGTGCTAGTGGTTTGGCGACACCGAGGAGCACAGATACGCAGTATTTT.

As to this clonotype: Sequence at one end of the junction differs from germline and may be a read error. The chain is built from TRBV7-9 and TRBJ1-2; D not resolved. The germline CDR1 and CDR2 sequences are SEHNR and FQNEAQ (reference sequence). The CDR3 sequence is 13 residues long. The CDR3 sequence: CASSLERGDGHTF. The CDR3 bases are TGTGCCAGCAGCTTAGAACGTGGGGATGGCCACACCTTC.

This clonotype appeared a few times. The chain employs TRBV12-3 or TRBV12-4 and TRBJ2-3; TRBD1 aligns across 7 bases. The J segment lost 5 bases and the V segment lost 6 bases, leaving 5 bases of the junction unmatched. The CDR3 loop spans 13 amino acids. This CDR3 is CASRGTDGDTQYF. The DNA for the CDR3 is TGTGCCAGCAGGGGGACAGATGGAGATACGCAGTATTTT.

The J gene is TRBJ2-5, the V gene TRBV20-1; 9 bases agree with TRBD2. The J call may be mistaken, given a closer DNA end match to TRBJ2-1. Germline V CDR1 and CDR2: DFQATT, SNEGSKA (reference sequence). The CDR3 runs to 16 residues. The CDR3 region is CSAVSRSGGTLDEQFF. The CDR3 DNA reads TGCAGTGCTGTCTCCCGCAGCGGGGGGACCTTGGATGAGCAGTTCTTC.

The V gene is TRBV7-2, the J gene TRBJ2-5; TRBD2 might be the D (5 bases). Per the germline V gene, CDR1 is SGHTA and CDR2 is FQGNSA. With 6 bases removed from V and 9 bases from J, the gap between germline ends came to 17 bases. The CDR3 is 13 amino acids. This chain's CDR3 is CASSRAQRSPQYF. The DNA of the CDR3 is TGTGCCAGCAGTAGGGCTCAGCGGTCACCCCAGTACTTC.